Included here is one T cell receptor (beta chain) sequence, with context. Its specificity is unknown. Germline values: CDR1 WSHSY, CDR2 SAAADI. Trimming stripped 10 bases from V and 1 base from J, with 16 bases between. The CDR3 spans 14 residues. This sample is part of a study of cytotoxic CD8 clonotypes in ibrutinib-treated CLL. As for the study in general: Average yields of roughly 260,000 productive templates and 80,000 to 95,000 productive rearrangements characterized the samples.

The data were produced by immunoSEQ multiplex PCR, yet TCRdb's version contains in-frame clones alone and is incomplete. This sample has approximately 70,000 clones; 80% occur once, and the top ten carry more than 7.5%. Study-wide points: Patients showed higher baseline clonality than age-matched healthy donors, and it tracked circulating CD8+ T-cell counts. The times at which samples were taken varied between sustained-remission and progressing patients.

The source was PBMCs, collected at disease progression, from a patient treated with ibrutinib. V gene TRBV10-2 combines with J gene TRBJ2-5; D call uncertain. This sequence originates from a human donor with chronic lymphocytic leukemia. As DNA, the CDR3 is TGCGCCATCTCTCGGCAAGGCCTCCAAGAGACCCAGTACTTC. Translating gives CAISRQGLQETQYF.